The 18 T cell receptor beta chains presented below share a single source sample, sequenced in a study of chemoradiotherapy in HPV16-positive cancers. Assay: immunoSEQ multiplex PCR; the TCRdb copy retains only in-frame clones and omits some. The sample lists under 40,000 clones; 89% were seen once. The sample consisted of blood, taken from a patient who underwent chemoradiotherapy. These receptors were obtained from a human donor with HPV-associated anogenital cancer.

The rearrangement uses TRBV13 and TRBJ2-5; 11 nucleotides agree with TRBD1. Germline CDR1 and CDR2: PRHDT and FYEKMQ (reference sequence). V lost 6 bases, J lost 5 bases, and 11 bases stayed unmatched. This CDR3 comprises 16 residues. The CDR3 DNA sequence: TGTGCCAGCAGTTCCGGGACAGGGGGGACTAGGGAGACCCAGTACTTC. Protein: CASSSGTGGTRETQYF.

The rearrangement links TRBV10-3 to TRBJ1-2; possibly TRBD1 for D (6 bases). The CDR3 is 14 amino acids. Trimming left V 4 bases short and J 6 bases short, with 15 bases between. The germline V gene encodes CDR1 ENHRY and CDR2 SYGVKD. In DNA, the CDR3 is TGTGCCATCAGTGCATCGAGACAGGAGAATGGCTACACCTTC. As protein: CAISASRQENGYTF.

The chain is built from TRBV11-1 and TRBJ1-2, with D possibly TRBD1 on 5 matching bases. Trimming pared 6 bases from V and 4 bases from J, leaving 12 bases between. The germline CDR1 and CDR2 sequences are SGHAT and FQDESV (reference sequence). This CDR3 has 13 residues. The CDR3 DNA follows: TGTGCCAGCAGTTTGGGACGGCTCTATGGCTACACCTTC. It translates to CASSLGRLYGYTF.

This clone has a single count. This chain uses TRBV7-2 with TRBJ1-2, with D possibly TRBD1 on 5 matching bases. The CDR3 is 13 residues long. Germline V gene sequence: CDR1 SGHTA, CDR2 FQGNSA. V was cut by 10 bases and J by 7 bases, with 19 bases left in between. CDR3 residues: CATQVLQQAGYTF. The CDR3 DNA follows: TGTGCCACCCAGGTCCTCCAACAGGCTGGCTACACCTTC.

The CDR3: CASSGTGFQPQHF. The CDR3 bases are TGTGCCAGTAGTGGGACAGGGTTCCAGCCCCAGCATTTT. The chain has TRBV19 and TRBJ1-5; 9 positions match TRBD1. CDR1 and CDR2 from the germline V gene are LNHDA and SQIVND (reference sequence). V was clipped by 5 bases and J by 7 bases; unmatched bases: 3. CDR3 size: 13 residues.

The V gene is TRBV5-1, the J gene TRBJ2-7; D could derive from TRBD1 or TRBD2 (5 bases each). The CDR3 has 12 residues. The germline V gene has CDR1 SGHRS and CDR2 YFSETQ. The ends were cut back, 4 bases at V and 5 bases at J, with 10 bases in the middle. This CDR3 reads CASSTRGDEQYF. The CDR3 region has the DNA TGCGCCAGCAGCACCCGAGGGGACGAGCAGTACTTC.

This clone appeared a single time. V is TRBV7-8 and J is TRBJ2-5, with a tentative D call TRBD1 (5 bases). The length of the CDR3 is 15 residues. Trimming took 3 bases from V and 2 from J, leaving 13 bases between them. Germline assignment: CDR1 SGHVS and CDR2 FQNEAQ. CDR3 amino acids: CASSLVTAKQETQYF. The CDR3 nucleotides are TGTGCCAGCAGCTTGGTGACAGCGAAACAAGAGACCCAGTACTTC. Full variable domain (outside the CDR3, taken from reference TRBV7-8 and TRBJ2-5): GAGVSQSPRYKVAKRGQDVALRCDPISGHVSLFWYQQALGQGPEFLTYFQNEAQLDKSGLPSDRFFAERPEGSVSTLKIQRTQQEDSAVYLCASSLVTAKQETQYFGPGTRLLVL.

The CDR3 here is CASSEARGVSTEAFF. CDR3 DNA sequence: TGTGCCAGCAGTGAAGCGCGAGGGGTGAGCACTGAAGCTTTCTTT. The V and J genes are TRBV2 and TRBJ1-1; maybe TRBD1 (5 bases). Trimming cost V 0 bases and J 4 bases, with 12 bases left between them. This CDR3 has 15 amino acids. Germline assignment: CDR1 SNHLY and CDR2 FYNNEI.

The chain employs TRBV11-2 and TRBJ2-2; a possible D gene is TRBD1 (6 bases). V lost 6 bases and J lost 6, with 17 bases in between. Germline V gene sequence: CDR1 SGHAT, CDR2 FQNNGV. There are 15 residues in the CDR3. The CDR3 DNA follows: TGTGCCAGCAGTTTTTCCGCCAGGGGCGCCGGGGAGCTGTTTTTT. It is translated as CASSFSARGAGELFF.

The chain joins TRBV4-3 to TRBJ2-3; TRBD2 agrees at 10 bases. The CDR3 extends over 17 amino acids. With 0 bases clipped from V and 5 bases from J, the junction kept 8 bases outside the gene matches. Germline CDR1 and CDR2: LGHNA and YSLEER. This chain's CDR3 is CASSQDRSGGARDTQYF. The CDR3 DNA sequence: TGCGCCAGCAGCCAAGATAGGAGCGGGGGGGCTAGAGATACGCAGTATTTT.

V and J are TRBV19 and TRBJ2-1, with D tentatively TRBD1 or TRBD2 (5 bases each). This CDR3 has 15 residues. Germline CDR1 LNHDA, CDR2 SQIVND (reference sequence). Deletions cut 0 bases from V and 6 bases from J, with 12 bases between. This chain's CDR3 is CASSIDLGRGNEQFF. DNA of the CDR3: TGTGCCAGTAGTATAGACCTGGGACGGGGCAATGAGCAGTTCTTC.

This clone was found once. The CDR3 DNA is TGTGCCAGCACGAGAGTAAGCTCTGGGGCCAACGTCCTGACTTTC. This encodes CASTRVSSGANVLTF. The chain carries TRBV5-8 and TRBJ2-6; unclear D gene. Germline values: CDR1 SGHTS, CDR2 YDEGEE. The CDR3 extends over 15 amino acids. The germline V and J ends were trimmed by 6 bases and 0 bases, with 10 bases remaining between them.

The chain carries TRBV5-5 and TRBJ1-6, with D unclear. The ends were cut back, 0 bases at V and 6 bases at J, with 10 bases in the middle. CDR1 is SGHKS, CDR2 YYEKEE, per germline (reference sequence). This CDR3 is built from 15 residues. CDR3 region: CASSLVTDPNSPLHF. The CDR3 nucleotides read TGTGCCAGCAGCTTGGTAACGGACCCTAATTCACCCCTCCACTTT.

This chain links TRBV7-9 with TRBJ1-4; D perhaps matches TRBD1 (5 bases). This CDR3 has 15 amino acids. Trimming pared 1 base from V and 0 bases from J, leaving 6 bases between. CDR1 and CDR2 from the germline V gene are SEHNR and FQNEAQ (reference sequence). In DNA, the CDR3 is TGTGCCAGCAGCTTAGGGGGCTCAACTAATGAAAAACTGTTTTTT. It translates to CASSLGGSTNEKLFF.

J is TRBJ2-5 and V is TRBV4-3; 11 bases agree with TRBD1. The CDR3 is made up of 17 amino acids. Trimming took 5 bases from V and 5 from J; bases not matched to a gene: 13. Germline values: CDR1 LGHNA, CDR2 YSLEER. The DNA of the CDR3 is TGCGCCAGCAGCGGACGGACAGGGGGCCAATTTGGGGAGACCCAGTACTTC. This encodes CASSGRTGGQFGETQYF.

The chain is built from TRBV4-3 and TRBJ1-2, with D perhaps matching TRBD1 (6 bases). The CDR3 is made up of 14 amino acids. The ends were cut back, 3 bases at V and 7 bases at J, with 15 bases in the middle. CDR1 LGHNA and CDR2 YSLEER come from the germline V gene. The CDR3 DNA sequence: TGCGCCAGCAGCCATGATCAACAGGGAGCTGGCTACACCTTC. Translation gives CASSHDQQGAGYTF.

On this clone: One end of the junction does not line up with germline, which may come from a read error. The chain combines TRBV4-1 with TRBJ1-4; 11 bases match TRBD1. There are 15 residues in the CDR3. The V gene's germline CDR1 is MGHRA and CDR2 YSYEKL. Here the CDR3 reads CASSQEGTGGVKRVF. In nucleotides, the CDR3 is TGCGCCAGCAGCCAAGAGGGGACAGGGGGGGTAAAGCGGGTTTTT.

In nucleotides, the CDR3 is TGTGCCAGCAGCTTAGCATCTCGACTAGCGGTACTCACCGGGGAGCTGTTTTTT. It codes for CASSLASRLAVLTGELFF. The chain recombines TRBV7-9 with TRBJ2-2; 9 bases fit TRBD2. The CDR3 runs to 18 residues. CDR1 is SEHNR and CDR2 is FQNEAQ in the germline V gene (reference sequence). Unmatched junction bases numbered 9, after V lost 0 bases and J lost 4 bases.